Below, 4 T cell receptor beta chains from the same sample are listed, as sequenced in a study of blood T cell repertoires in COVID-19. Produced via immunoSEQ multiplex PCR; TCRdb's table is partial and in-frame only. Of some 58,000 clones in the sample, around 86% were seen once. Sequences were obtained from peripheral blood. These receptors were taken from a man aged 50-60 years with active COVID-19.

The chain carries TRBV7-3 and TRBJ2-5, with 7 bases lining up with TRBD1. This CDR3 is 15 amino acids long. With 8 bases clipped from V and 5 bases from J, the junction kept 14 bases outside the gene matches. From germline, CDR1 is SGHTA and CDR2 FQGTGA. CDR3 coding DNA: TGTGCCAGCTCCAGAAGACAGGGTAAATTTGAGACCCAGTACTTC. This gives the protein CASSRRQGKFETQYF.

The V and J genes are TRBV5-4 and TRBJ2-5; 13 bases are shared with TRBD2. Germline V gives CDR1 SGHNT, CDR2 YYREEE (reference sequence). CDR3 length equals 17 residues. With V trimmed by 1 base and J by 5 bases, 8 bases remained unmatched. This CDR3 is CASSLTSGRALAETQYF. Written as DNA, the CDR3 is TGTGCCAGCAGCTTGACTAGCGGGAGGGCCCTCGCGGAGACCCAGTACTTC.

The gene calls are TRBV7-2 and TRBJ2-5; 7 nucleotides match TRBD2. J lost 2 bases, V lost 0 bases, and 3 bases had no gene match. The CDR3 is 15 residues long. Germline V CDR1 and CDR2: SGHTA, FQGNSA. For the CDR3, the DNA is TGTGCCAGCAGCTTAGCTGGGGGAGGGCAAGAGACCCAGTACTTC. Amino acids: CASSLAGGGQETQYF.

The chain recombines TRBV29-1 with TRBJ2-1; TRBD1 matches at 7 bases. CDR3 length: 14 amino acids. The ends lost 6 bases at V and 2 bases at J; junction bases unmatched: 7. The V gene's germline CDR1 is SQVTM and CDR2 ANQGSEA. The CDR3 DNA sequence: TGCAGCGTAGCCGGGACAGATCCCTACAATGAGCAGTTCTTC. Its translation is CSVAGTDPYNEQFF.